A selection of T cell receptor beta chains follows, all from one sample in a study of blood T cell repertoires in COVID-19. Using immunoSEQ multiplex PCR, the repertoire was profiled, and TCRdb retains in-frame clones only, with some absent. The table has more than 350,000 clones, 80% to 90% seen once; the top ten hold less than 1.2%. The sequencing input was PBMCs or T cells enriched from blood (not recorded which). The receptors derive from a man younger than 35 who had recovered from COVID-19. The CDR3 runs from the conserved cysteine through the conserved F or W. The order of the fields is clone size, CDR3 length, D gene, V gene, J gene, CDR3 protein, CDR3 DNA. D genes are given only for firm matches. Only some rows state a clone size, as once, few, many or a class for expanded clones.

abundance: NA; len: 10; d_gene: NA; v_gene: TRBV28; j_gene: TRBJ1-6; CDR3aa: CASKRTILHF; CDR3nt: TGTGCCAGCAAGCGGACGATCCTCCACTTT
abundance: NA; len: 15; d_gene: NA; v_gene: TRBV21-1; j_gene: TRBJ1-2; CDR3aa: CASSKGETTGYGYTF; CDR3nt: TGTGCCAGCAGCAAAGGGGAGACTACGGGCTATGGCTACACCTTC
abundance: NA; len: 12; d_gene: NA; v_gene: TRBV11-2; j_gene: TRBJ2-3; CDR3aa: CASTPSGDTQYF; CDR3nt: TGTGCCAGCACTCCCTCGGGAGATACGCAGTATTTT
abundance: NA; len: 14; d_gene: NA; v_gene: TRBV5-3; j_gene: TRBJ2-5; CDR3aa: CARSLGMAGMTQYF; CDR3nt: TGTGCCAGAAGCTTGGGAATGGCAGGTATGACCCAGTACTTC
abundance: NA; len: 19; d_gene: TRBD2; v_gene: TRBV24-1; j_gene: TRBJ2-3; CDR3aa: CATSESPGLAGGLTDTQYF; CDR3nt: TGTGCCACCAGTGAATCACCGGGACTAGCGGGGGGCCTCACAGATACGCAGTATTTT
abundance: NA; len: 16; d_gene: TRBD2; v_gene: TRBV19; j_gene: TRBJ2-5; CDR3aa: CASSLGLAGVQETQYF; CDR3nt: TGTGCCAGTAGTCTTGGACTAGCGGGGGTTCAAGAGACCCAGTACTTC
abundance: once; len: 19; d_gene: NA; v_gene: TRBV29-1; j_gene: TRBJ2-2; CDR3aa: CSAHLRGGLKSMNTGELFF; CDR3nt: TGCAGCGCCCACCTAAGGGGGGGCCTTAAATCCATGAACACCGGGGAGCTGTTTTTT
abundance: NA; len: 12; d_gene: TRBD1; v_gene: TRBV28; j_gene: TRBJ1-4; CDR3aa: CASSSGGEKLFF; CDR3nt: TGTGCCAGCAGTTCAGGGGGCGAAAAACTGTTTTTT
abundance: NA; len: 14; d_gene: TRBD1; v_gene: TRBV7-9; j_gene: TRBJ1-6; CDR3aa: CASSLTGQVSPLHF; CDR3nt: TGTGCCAGCAGCTTAACCGGACAGGTCTCACCCCTCCACTTT
abundance: once; len: 15; d_gene: TRBD1; v_gene: TRBV4-1; j_gene: TRBJ1-1; CDR3aa: CASTREGDSNTEAFF; CDR3nt: TGCGCCAGCACCCGAGAGGGGGACAGCAACACTGAAGCTTTCTTT
abundance: NA; len: 13; d_gene: NA; v_gene: TRBV12-3/TRBV12-4; j_gene: TRBJ2-2; CDR3aa: CANRGQNTGELFF; CDR3nt: TGTGCCAACCGGGGACAGAACACCGGGGAGCTGTTTTTT
abundance: NA; len: 15; d_gene: TRBD1; v_gene: TRBV7-9; j_gene: TRBJ1-1; CDR3aa: CASSLSQGGGNEAFF; CDR3nt: TGTGCCAGCAGCTTATCTCAGGGGGGCGGGAATGAAGCTTTCTTT
abundance: NA; len: 13; d_gene: NA; v_gene: TRBV19; j_gene: TRBJ2-7; CDR3aa: CASSIAGRYEQYF; CDR3nt: TGTGCCAGTAGTATCGCCGGTCGCTACGAGCAGTACTTC
abundance: NA; len: 14; d_gene: NA; v_gene: TRBV7-2; j_gene: TRBJ1-6; CDR3aa: CASSLGIPNSPLHF; CDR3nt: TGTGCCAGCAGCCTCGGGATACCTAATTCACCCCTCCACTTT
abundance: NA; len: 13; d_gene: TRBD2; v_gene: TRBV29-1; j_gene: TRBJ2-7; CDR3aa: CSVAQAGSYEQYF; CDR3nt: TGCAGCGTTGCCCAAGCGGGAAGCTACGAGCAGTACTTC
abundance: NA; len: 14; d_gene: TRBD1; v_gene: TRBV30; j_gene: TRBJ1-2; CDR3aa: CAWTRGIANYGYTF; CDR3nt: TGTGCCTGGACCAGGGGGATAGCAAACTATGGCTACACCTTC
abundance: NA; len: 15; d_gene: NA; v_gene: TRBV7-9; j_gene: TRBJ1-1; CDR3aa: CASSLEAGRTTEAFF; CDR3nt: TGTGCCAGCAGCTTAGAGGCAGGGCGGACGACTGAAGCTTTCTTT
abundance: NA; len: 18; d_gene: TRBD2; v_gene: TRBV11-3; j_gene: TRBJ2-1; CDR3aa: CASSSKTGLALSYNEQFF; CDR3nt: TGTGCCAGCAGCTCGAAAACGGGACTAGCATTGTCCTACAATGAGCAGTTCTTC
abundance: NA; len: 17; d_gene: TRBD2; v_gene: TRBV25-1; j_gene: TRBJ2-1; CDR3aa: CASRYVPSGGSRNEQFF; CDR3nt: TGTGCCAGCCGCTACGTACCTAGCGGGGGTTCGAGGAATGAGCAGTTCTTC
abundance: NA; len: 13; d_gene: NA; v_gene: TRBV4-1; j_gene: TRBJ2-2; CDR3aa: CASSQAQGRGLFF; CDR3nt: TGCGCCAGCAGCCAAGCTCAGGGGAGGGGGCTGTTTTTT
abundance: NA; len: 15; d_gene: TRBD1; v_gene: TRBV7-8; j_gene: TRBJ1-1; CDR3aa: CASSFTGGRNTEAFF; CDR3nt: TGTGCCAGCAGCTTTACAGGGGGCAGGAACACTGAAGCTTTCTTT
abundance: NA; len: 15; d_gene: NA; v_gene: TRBV3-1/TRBV3-2; j_gene: TRBJ1-3; CDR3aa: CASSPTGGLRNTIYF; CDR3nt: TGTGCCAGCAGCCCTACGGGGGGACTAAGAAACACCATATATTTT
abundance: NA; len: 16; d_gene: NA; v_gene: TRBV28; j_gene: TRBJ1-6; CDR3aa: CASRGGQSSYNSPLHF; CDR3nt: TGTGCCAGCAGGGGCGGACAGAGCTCCTATAATTCACCCCTCCACTTT
abundance: NA; len: 18; d_gene: NA; v_gene: TRBV12-5; j_gene: TRBJ2-6; CDR3aa: CASGLTLGRGSGANVLTF; CDR3nt: TGTGCTAGTGGTTTGACCCTCGGACGGGGCTCTGGGGCCAACGTCCTGACTTTC
abundance: NA; len: 14; d_gene: TRBD2; v_gene: TRBV6-2/TRBV6-3; j_gene: TRBJ2-1; CDR3aa: CASSPLADYNEQFF; CDR3nt: TGTGCCAGCAGCCCCCTAGCGGACTACAATGAGCAGTTCTTC
abundance: NA; len: 16; d_gene: TRBD1; v_gene: TRBV11-3; j_gene: TRBJ2-1; CDR3aa: CASSLDLGQGFYEQFF; CDR3nt: TGTGCCAGCAGCTTAGATCTGGGACAGGGTTTCTATGAGCAGTTCTTC
abundance: few; len: 14; d_gene: NA; v_gene: TRBV6-1; j_gene: TRBJ2-2; CDR3aa: CASSDKGDTGELFF; CDR3nt: TGTGCCAGCAGTGACAAGGGGGACACCGGGGAGCTGTTTTTT
abundance: NA; len: 11; d_gene: NA; v_gene: TRBV5-1; j_gene: TRBJ2-7; CDR3aa: CASSLGAGQYF; CDR3nt: TGCGCCAGCAGCTTGGGGGCCGGGCAGTACTTC
abundance: NA; len: 14; d_gene: TRBD1; v_gene: TRBV5-5; j_gene: TRBJ1-5; CDR3aa: CASSPDRGDQPQHF; CDR3nt: TGTGCCAGCAGCCCGGACAGGGGGGATCAGCCCCAGCATTTT
abundance: NA; len: 15; d_gene: TRBD1; v_gene: TRBV7-3; j_gene: TRBJ1-1; CDR3aa: CASSTGTARGTEAFF; CDR3nt: TGTGCCAGCAGCACAGGGACAGCCCGGGGCACTGAAGCTTTCTTT